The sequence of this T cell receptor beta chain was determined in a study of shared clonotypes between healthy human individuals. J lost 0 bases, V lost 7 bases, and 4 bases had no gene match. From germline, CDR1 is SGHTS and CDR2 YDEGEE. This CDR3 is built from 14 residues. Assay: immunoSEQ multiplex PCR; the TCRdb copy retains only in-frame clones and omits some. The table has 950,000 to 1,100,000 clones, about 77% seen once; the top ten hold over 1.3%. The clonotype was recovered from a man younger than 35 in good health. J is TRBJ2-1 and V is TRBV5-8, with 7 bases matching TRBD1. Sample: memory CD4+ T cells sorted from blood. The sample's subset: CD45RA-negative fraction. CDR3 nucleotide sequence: TGTGCCAGCTTGAGGGGGCCCTCCTACAATGAGCAGTTCTTC. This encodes CASLRGPSYNEQFF.